Following are 15 T cell receptor beta chains from one sample sequenced in a study of blood T cell repertoires in COVID-19. Using immunoSEQ multiplex PCR, the repertoire was profiled, and TCRdb retains in-frame clones only, with some absent. The table includes tens of thousands of clones, roughly 80% detected once. The material sequenced was peripheral blood. Every receptor here comes from a woman aged 45-60 years with acute or convalescent COVID-19.

The chain links TRBV7-8 to TRBJ1-4, with 8 bases identical to TRBD1. The CDR3 totals 15 residues. Germline V gene sequence: CDR1 SGHVS, CDR2 FQNEAQ. V was clipped by 5 bases and J by 7 bases; unmatched bases: 9. CDR3 nucleotides: TGTGCCAGCAGCCAAAGCAGGGGGCAGAGTGAAAAACTGTTTTTT. Its protein product is CASSQSRGQSEKLFF.

The chain combines TRBV9 with TRBJ2-1; TRBD2 is a possible D gene (7 bases). Trimming cost V 0 bases and J 0 bases, with 19 bases left between them. CDR3 length equals 19 residues. Germline V gene lookup returns CDR1 SGDLS and CDR2 YYNGEE. The DNA of the CDR3 is TGTGCCAGCAGCGTAGCCAACCGCCGCGGGGGCCCCTCCTACAATGAGCAGTTCTTC. Translation: CASSVANRRGGPSYNEQFF.

The chain joins TRBV18 to TRBJ2-5; D possibly corresponds to TRBD2 (5 bases). The CDR3 runs to 15 residues. The V end lost 5 bases, the J end lost 2 bases, and 15 bases lay between the germline ends. The germline gives CDR1 KGHSH, CDR2 LQKENI. CDR3 in amino acids: CASSKGVGVQETQYF. CDR3 DNA sequence: TGTGCCAGCTCAAAGGGCGTCGGGGTACAAGAGACCCAGTACTTC.

V gene TRBV24-1 combines with J gene TRBJ2-1; D gene unclear. The CDR3 length is 14 residues. CDR1 is KGHDR, CDR2 SFDVKD, per germline. V was clipped by 6 bases and J by 7 bases, with 15 bases between them. DNA of the CDR3: TGTGCCACCAGTCCGTCCGGGTCTGGGAATGAGCAGTTCTTC. This encodes CATSPSGSGNEQFF.

This chain joins TRBV28 and TRBJ1-5; possible D gene TRBD1, 6 bases. Trimming pared 8 bases from V and 1 base from J, leaving 15 bases between. CDR1 and CDR2 from the germline V gene are MDHEN and SYDVKM. This CDR3 comprises 15 residues. The CDR3 loop reads CASCPGDRSNQPQHF. CDR3 nucleotides: TGTGCCAGCTGCCCAGGGGATAGGAGCAATCAGCCCCAGCATTTT.

The sample holds a few counts of this clone. This chain uses TRBV5-1 with TRBJ1-4; TRBD1 might be the D (5 bases). Germline V gene lookup returns CDR1 SGHRS and CDR2 YFSETQ. Trimming left V 0 bases short and J 3 bases short, with 9 bases between. The CDR3 loop spans 15 amino acids. The DNA of the CDR3 is TGCGCCAGCAGCTTGGGACAGAGTTCTAATGAAAAACTGTTTTTT. Residues: CASSLGQSSNEKLFF.

The chain combines TRBV28 with TRBJ1-2; no clear D. The germline CDR1 and CDR2 sequences are MDHEN and SYDVKM. V was clipped by 2 bases and J by 4 bases, with 14 bases between them. This CDR3 region has 15 residues. DNA of the CDR3: TGTGCCAGCAGTTTAATTTCGTTGGCCCGCTATGGCTACACCTTC. This codes for CASSLISLARYGYTF.

The rearrangement uses TRBV6-5 and TRBJ1-1, with D tentatively TRBD1 (5 bases). Per germline, CDR1 MNHEY and CDR2 SVGAGI. The CDR3 length is 15 residues. V was pared by 0 bases and J by 7 bases, with 15 bases between. The CDR3, as DNA: TGTGCCAGCAGTTACTCGCAGGGAGCGGGAAATGAAGCTTTCTTT. Amino acids: CASSYSQGAGNEAFF.

The chain joins TRBV20-1 to TRBJ1-3; D is undetermined. Germline-derived CDR1 and CDR2 are DFQATT and SNEGSKA (reference sequence). This CDR3 region has 11 residues. V lost 5 bases, J lost 4 bases, and 6 bases lay in between. The CDR3 is CSARAGNTIYF. The CDR3 region has the DNA TGCAGTGCTCGCGCAGGAAACACCATATATTTT.

The chain has TRBV6-2 or TRBV6-3 and TRBJ2-5; the match to TRBD2 covers 12 bases. Losses at the gene ends were 5 bases for V and 4 bases for J; bases not matched to a gene: 2. CDR3 length equals 14 residues. The germline CDR1 and CDR2 sequences are MNHEY and SVGEGT. CDR3 loop: CASSLTSGGETQYF. The CDR3 DNA reads TGTGCCAGCAGTCTGACTAGCGGGGGAGAGACCCAGTACTTC.

This clone was seen more than once but under ten times. V usage is TRBV2 and J usage is TRBJ1-2; possible D gene TRBD1, 5 bases. V lost 7 bases to trimming and J lost 2 bases, with 17 bases between them. This CDR3 spans 15 amino acids. Germline-derived CDR1 and CDR2 are SNHLY and FYNNEI. CDR3 sequence reads: CASTVAGSTNYGYTF. CDR3 bases: TGTGCCAGCACCGTAGCAGGGTCGACCAACTATGGCTACACCTTC.

The chain recombines TRBV28 with TRBJ2-7; D is ambiguous. The length of the CDR3 is 11 residues. The germline CDR1 and CDR2 sequences are MDHEN and SYDVKM. Trimming took off 6 bases at V and 5 bases at J, with 8 bases between the two ends. This CDR3 reads CASSRHHEQYF. DNA for the CDR3: TGTGCCAGCAGCCGACACCACGAGCAGTACTTC.

On this clone itself: Other DNA sequences in the same sample also yield this CDR3. The chain combines TRBV7-2 with TRBJ1-2, with 9 bases lining up with TRBD1. V shed 5 bases, J shed 6 bases, and the junction held 4 bases outside the gene matches. CDR1 and CDR2 from the germline V gene are SGHTA and FQGNSA. The CDR3 is 13 residues long. The CDR3 loop is CASSVRDRDGYTF. In DNA form, the CDR3 reads TGTGCCAGCAGCGTCAGGGACAGGGATGGCTACACCTTC.

J is TRBJ1-5 and V is TRBV7-2, with TRBD1 matching 7 bases. Trimming took 3 bases from V and 7 from J; bases not matched to a gene: 0. Germline-derived CDR1 and CDR2 are SGHTA and FQGNSA. The CDR3 loop spans 12 amino acids. CDR3 loop: CASSLDRQPQHF. CDR3 bases: TGTGCCAGCAGCTTGGACAGGCAGCCCCAGCATTTT.

J is TRBJ1-2 and V is TRBV10-3; tentatively, D is TRBD1 (5 bases). The V end was cut by 7 bases, the J end by 0 bases, with 12 bases between. This CDR3 region has 14 residues. In germline, CDR1 is ENHRY, CDR2 SYGVKD. CDR3 loop: CAITEDRSNYGYTF. CDR3 sequence (DNA): TGTGCCATCACGGAAGACAGATCTAACTATGGCTACACCTTC.